The 12 T cell receptor beta chains below were found in one sample sequenced in a study of blood T cells in healthy people across ages. Sample-barcoded 5' priming and a J-beta primer mix drove a second PCR of 7 to 11 cycles. TCRdb called the 5' RACE reads again in MiXCR, with one record for every CDR3 protein. Of hundreds of thousands of distinct CDR3 sequences in the sample, 22% were seen once. Sequencing was performed on blood. The receptors were sampled from a man in his sixties or seventies in good health.

The chain recombines TRBV5-1 with TRBJ2-7, with 7 bases lining up with TRBD1. Germline assignment: CDR1 SGHRS and CDR2 YFSETQ. J gave up 3 bases and V 3 bases, and 9 bases lay outside the gene matches. The CDR3 is 15 residues long. CDR3 nucleotide sequence: TGCGCCAGCAGCTATGGGACAGCCAATAGCTACGAGCAGTACTTC. This codes for CASSYGTANSYEQYF.

This clonotype was observed a handful of times. The chain combines TRBV18 with TRBJ2-5; D might be TRBD2 (5 bases). CDR3 size: 15 residues. The germline gives CDR1 KGHSH, CDR2 LQKENI. V lost 4 bases, J lost 1 base, and 13 bases lay in between. The CDR3 here is CASSLTPGLQETQYF. The CDR3 DNA is TGTGCCAGCTCACTGACGCCTGGACTCCAAGAGACCCAGTACTTC.

There are a few counts of this clonotype. The chain recombines TRBV7-2 with TRBJ2-3; D remains unclear. V lost 1 base and J 8 bases, leaving 7 bases between the germline ends. Germline CDR1 and CDR2: SGHTA and FQGNSA. The CDR3 has 12 residues. The CDR3 here is CASSLESGTQYF. Here the CDR3 DNA reads TGTGCCAGCAGCTTAGAGAGTGGTACGCAGTATTTT. The full variable domain, completed using reference TRBV7-2 and TRBJ2-3, is GAGVSQSPSNKVTEKGKDVELRCDPISGHTALYWYRQSLGQGLEFLIYFQGNSAPDKSGLPSDRFSAERTGGSVSTLTIQRTQQEDSAVYLCASSLESGTQYFGPGTRLTVL.

This clonotype was seen more than once but under ten times. The chain uses TRBV10-3 and TRBJ2-5, with D uncertain. CDR1 and CDR2 (germline): ENHRY, SYGVKD. Deletions cut 3 bases from V and 1 base from J, with 6 bases between. The CDR3 is 13 residues long. The CDR3 sequence is CAISDTTQETQYF. As DNA, the CDR3 is TGTGCCATCAGTGACACCACCCAAGAGACCCAGTACTTC.

This chain joins TRBV7-2 and TRBJ2-3; D is unresolved. V lost 1 base and J lost 1, with 12 bases in between. The CDR3 sequence is 16 residues long. In germline, CDR1 is SGHTA, CDR2 FQGNSA. In DNA, the CDR3 is TGTGCCAGCAGCTTAGGTACCACATGGGGCACAGATACGCAGTATTTT. This codes for CASSLGTTWGTDTQYF.

The genes are TRBV12-3 or TRBV12-4 and TRBJ1-2; D unresolved. This CDR3 has 14 amino acids. Trimming took 9 bases from V and 4 from J, leaving 18 bases between them. The CDR3 loop is CASTPIPMVYGYTF. The CDR3 coding sequence is TGTGCCAGTACTCCTATCCCAATGGTCTATGGCTACACCTTC.

This clonotype was seen only a few times. The rearrangement links TRBV20-1 to TRBJ2-7, with D possibly TRBD2 on 6 matching bases. V was pared by 3 bases and J by 6 bases, with 15 bases between. Germline CDR1 and CDR2: DFQATT and SNEGSKA (reference sequence). The CDR3 is 13 amino acids. CDR3 amino acids: CSASLGGVSEQYV. As DNA, the CDR3 is TGCAGTGCTAGCTTGGGGGGAGTCAGCGAGCAGTACGTC.

In this sample, this clonotype turned up a few times. The CDR3 region has the DNA TGCAGTGCTAGAGGCGGCGGAGCCTTGGAGACCCAGTACTTC. Translating gives CSARGGGALETQYF. V gene TRBV20-1 combines with J gene TRBJ2-5; D unresolved. Trimming removed 1 base from V and 5 bases from J, with 14 bases in between. Germline values: CDR1 DFQATT, CDR2 SNEGSKA (reference sequence). The CDR3 covers 14 residues.

The chain joins TRBV20-1 to TRBJ2-5; possibly TRBD2 for D (5 bases). CDR3 length: 14 residues. Trimming cost V 3 bases and J 0 bases, with 11 bases left between them. Germline V lookup: CDR1 DFQATT, CDR2 SNEGSKA (reference sequence). CDR3 DNA: TGCAGTGCTAGTAGAGGGTCGCACCAAGAGACCCAGTACTTC. Protein: CSASRGSHQETQYF.

Here the CDR3 reads CASRSDENIQYF. The CDR3 DNA is TGTGCCAGCAGATCCGACGAAAACATTCAGTACTTC. The J gene is TRBJ2-4, the V gene TRBV6-1; no definite D call. Germline CDR1 is MNHNS and CDR2 is SASEGT. V was clipped by 6 bases and J by 5 bases, with 8 bases between them. There are 12 residues in the CDR3.

This clonotype was seen repeatedly, ten times or more. V usage is TRBV18 and J usage is TRBJ2-5; D perhaps matches TRBD2 (5 bases). The CDR3 covers 14 residues. V lost 0 bases and J lost 5, with 10 bases in between. Per germline, CDR1 KGHSH and CDR2 LQKENI. CDR3 loop: CASSPPSRGETQYF. DNA for the CDR3: TGTGCCAGCTCACCACCGTCCCGGGGTGAGACCCAGTACTTC.

The rearrangement joins TRBV20-1 to TRBJ2-3; D is unresolved. The CDR3 covers 12 residues. Germline V gene data show CDR1 as DFQATT and CDR2 as SNEGSKA (reference sequence). The V end was cut by 1 base, the J end by 6 bases, with 8 bases between. This chain's CDR3 is CSARVDPDTQYF. In DNA form, the CDR3 reads TGCAGTGCTAGAGTGGACCCCGATACGCAGTATTTT.